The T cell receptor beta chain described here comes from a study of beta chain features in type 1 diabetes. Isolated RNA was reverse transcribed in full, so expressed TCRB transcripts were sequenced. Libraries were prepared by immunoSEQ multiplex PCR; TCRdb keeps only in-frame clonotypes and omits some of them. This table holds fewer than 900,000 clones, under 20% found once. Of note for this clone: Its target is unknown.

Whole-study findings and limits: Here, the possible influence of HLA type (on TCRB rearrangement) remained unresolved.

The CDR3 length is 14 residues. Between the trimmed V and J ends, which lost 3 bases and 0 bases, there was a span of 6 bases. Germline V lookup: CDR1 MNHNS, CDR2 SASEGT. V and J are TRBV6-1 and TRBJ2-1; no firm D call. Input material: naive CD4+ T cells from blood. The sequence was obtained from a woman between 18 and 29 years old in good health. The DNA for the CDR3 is TGTGCCAGCAGTGATCTGGGCTCCTACAATGAGCAGTTCTTC. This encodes CASSDLGSYNEQFF.